This passage covers 18 T cell receptor beta chains from one sample sequenced in a study of blood T cell repertoires in COVID-19. The protocol was immunoSEQ multiplex PCR, while the TCRdb copy is restricted to in-frame clones and leaves out a portion. The table includes roughly 360,000 clones, 88% detected once. Material: PBMCs or T cells enriched from blood (not recorded which). Source of these receptors: a woman younger than 45 with acute COVID-19.

This rearrangement joins TRBV15 to TRBJ1-2; 12 nucleotides agree with TRBD1. Germline V gene lookup returns CDR1 LNHNV and CDR2 YYDKDF (reference sequence). Trimming cost V 0 bases and J 0 bases; bases outside gene matches: 8. The CDR3 is made up of 19 amino acids. The CDR3 DNA is TGTGCCACCAGCAGAGAACCCGGGACAGGGGGCGCTACTAACTATGGCTACACCTTC. Translating gives CATSREPGTGGATNYGYTF.

The rearrangement links TRBV19 to TRBJ1-5; TRBD1 matches 8 bases. The V gene end was trimmed by 11 bases and the J gene end by 3 bases; junction bases not matched to a gene: 21. The germline V gene encodes CDR1 LNHDA and CDR2 SQIVND (reference sequence). This CDR3 is built from 18 residues. CDR3 protein: CAPKQCGAGGLHNQPQHF. The CDR3 DNA reads TGTGCCCCCAAACAGTGCGGTGCAGGGGGCTTACACAATCAGCCCCAGCATTTT. The full variable domain, completed using reference TRBV19 and TRBJ1-5, is DGGITQSPKYLFRKEGQNVTLSCEQNLNHDAMYWYRQDPGQGLRLIYYSQIVNDFQKGDIAEGYSVSREKKESFPLTVTSAQKNPTAFYLCAPKQCGAGGLHNQPQHFGDGTRLSIL.

This chain connects TRBV10-1 to TRBJ1-4, with 7 positions matching TRBD1. The CDR3 is 19 residues long. The germline CDR1 and CDR2 sequences are WNHNN and SYGVQD (reference sequence). Germline trimming cut 2 bases from V and 0 bases from J; bases unmatched to any gene: 12. CDR3 region: CASSEVRTGGNATNEKLFF. The CDR3 nucleotides read TGCGCCAGCAGTGAGGTAAGGACAGGCGGCAATGCAACTAATGAAAAACTGTTTTTT.

V and J are TRBV3-1 (or the pseudogene TRBV3-2) and TRBJ1-6; D not resolved. V was clipped by 5 bases and J by 6 bases, with 11 bases between them. Germline CDR1 reads LGHDT; CDR2 reads YNNKEL (reference sequence). The CDR3 consists of 14 residues. The CDR3 spells CASSAQVGNSPLHF. CDR3 coding DNA: TGTGCCAGCAGCGCCCAGGTGGGTAATTCACCCCTCCACTTT.

The J gene is TRBJ2-1, the V gene TRBV5-4; TRBD2 matches at 7 bases. The germline V gene has CDR1 SGHNT and CDR2 YYREEE (reference sequence). Unmatched junction bases numbered 12, after V lost 5 bases and J lost 4 bases. The CDR3 spans 16 residues. The CDR3 DNA is TGTGCCAGCAGTTACGGTGGGACTACTCAATACAATGAGCAGTTCTTC. Protein product: CASSYGGTTQYNEQFF.

As to this clone: This same CDR3 is encoded by further DNA sequences in the sample. V usage is TRBV3-1 (or the pseudogene TRBV3-2) and J usage is TRBJ1-1; TRBD1 might be the D (5 bases). There are 13 residues in the CDR3. Trimming removed 1 base from V and 4 bases from J, with 7 bases in between. CDR1 is LGHDT, CDR2 YNNKEL, per germline (reference sequence). CDR3 nucleotide sequence: TGTGCCAGCAGCCAAGGGGGGGGCACTGAAGCTTTCTTT. It translates to CASSQGGGTEAFF.

This rearrangement joins TRBV7-9 to TRBJ1-5, with TRBD1 matching 9 bases. Germline-derived CDR1 and CDR2 are SEHNR and FQNEAQ (reference sequence). The CDR3 runs 15 residues. The V gene end was trimmed by 5 bases and the J gene end by 5 bases; junction bases not matched to a gene: 7. The CDR3 reads CASSAGTGIDQPQHF. CDR3 nucleotides: TGTGCCAGCAGCGCCGGGACAGGGATTGATCAGCCCCAGCATTTT.

The gene calls are TRBV27 and TRBJ2-2, with D possibly TRBD1 on 5 matching bases. Germline V CDR1 and CDR2: MNHEY, SMNVEV (reference sequence). Trimming pared 5 bases from V and 6 bases from J, leaving 19 bases between. This CDR3 has 16 amino acids. CDR3 nucleotide sequence: TGTGCCAGCAGTGGCAGGGTGGCCTATTCCGCCGGGGAGCTGTTTTTT. Translation: CASSGRVAYSAGELFF.

V and J are TRBV18 and TRBJ2-1; 7 nucleotides match TRBD1. With 5 bases clipped from V and 5 bases from J, the junction kept 3 bases outside the gene matches. Germline CDR1 KGHSH, CDR2 LQKENI. The CDR3 has 13 amino acids. CDR3 sequence: CASSSQGHNEQFF. CDR3 nucleotide sequence: TGTGCCAGCTCATCACAGGGGCACAATGAGCAGTTCTTC.

The chain joins TRBV7-9 to TRBJ2-5, with a weak D call TRBD1 (5 bases). CDR3 length equals 14 residues. V was pared by 5 bases and J by 2 bases, with 12 bases between. CDR1 is SEHNR and CDR2 is FQNEAQ in the germline V gene (reference sequence). The CDR3: CASSPDSRQETQYF. In nucleotides, the CDR3 is TGTGCCAGCAGCCCAGACAGTCGGCAAGAGACCCAGTACTTC. Complete variable domain (other parts from reference TRBV7-9 and TRBJ2-5): DTGVSQNPRHKITKRGQNVTFRCDPISEHNRLYWYRQTLGQGPEFLTYFQNEAQLEKSRLLSDRFSAERPKGSFSTLEIQRTEQGDSAMYLCASSPDSRQETQYFGPGTRLLVL.

The chain combines TRBV29-1 with TRBJ2-7, with 8 positions matching TRBD2. The germline V gene has CDR1 SQVTM and CDR2 ANQGSEA. CDR3 length: 13 residues. The ends lost 7 bases at V and 4 bases at J; junction bases unmatched: 9. The CDR3 sequence: CSATGGASYEQYF. The CDR3 nucleotides read TGCAGCGCCACCGGGGGGGCATCATACGAGCAGTACTTC.

This clone was observed a handful of times. The gene calls are TRBV7-2 and TRBJ2-7, with 9 bases fitting TRBD1. CDR1 is SGHTA and CDR2 is FQGNSA in the germline V gene. The CDR3 sequence is 17 residues long. V dropped 3 bases and J dropped 3; count of bases not matched to a gene: 12. CDR3 loop: CASSLGWPGQGNYEQYF. The CDR3 region has the DNA TGTGCCAGCAGCTTGGGTTGGCCGGGACAGGGCAACTACGAGCAGTACTTC.

The chain joins TRBV7-9 to TRBJ2-1, with 8 positions matching TRBD1. CDR1 and CDR2 (germline): SEHNR, FQNEAQ (reference sequence). V lost 4 bases to trimming and J lost 2 bases; unmatched junction nucleotides: 4. The CDR3 is 15 residues long. The CDR3 loop is CASSWDRTAYNEQFF. The CDR3 nucleotides read TGTGCCAGCAGCTGGGACAGGACCGCCTACAATGAGCAGTTCTTC.

The chain recombines TRBV9 with TRBJ1-2, with 9 nucleotides matching TRBD1. This CDR3 region has 15 residues. Trimming took 1 base from V and 4 from J; bases not matched to a gene: 5. Germline CDR1 is SGDLS and CDR2 is YYNGEE. The CDR3 protein is CASSVTTGGSYGYTF. CDR3 DNA: TGTGCCAGCAGCGTAACTACAGGGGGCTCCTATGGCTACACCTTC.

This clone was found once. V and J are TRBV19 and TRBJ2-2; TRBD2 agrees at 13 bases. In germline, CDR1 is LNHDA, CDR2 SQIVND (reference sequence). J lost 7 bases, V lost 6 bases, and 8 bases had no gene match. The CDR3 extends over 16 amino acids. CDR3 in amino acids: CASRTLAGGRNGELFF. In DNA, the CDR3 is TGTGCCAGTAGGACACTAGCGGGGGGGCGCAACGGGGAGCTGTTTTTT.

The chain combines TRBV4-3 with TRBJ1-2; 11 bases align to TRBD1. Germline V gives CDR1 LGHNA, CDR2 YSLEER. Trimming at V came to 4 bases and at J to 4 bases, leaving 2 bases not matched to a gene. This CDR3 has 14 residues. The CDR3 is CASSRGQGAYGYTF. CDR3 DNA: TGCGCCAGCAGCCGAGGACAGGGGGCCTATGGCTACACCTTC.

This chain joins TRBV7-3 and TRBJ1-2; TRBD1 might be the D (6 bases). The CDR3 consists of 14 residues. CDR1 is SGHTA and CDR2 is FQGTGA in the germline V gene. Trimming left V 6 bases short and J 0 bases short, with 11 bases between. This CDR3 is CASSRQEANYGYTF. In DNA, the CDR3 is TGTGCCAGCAGTCGACAGGAAGCTAACTATGGCTACACCTTC.

This clone was seen a handful of times. V and J are TRBV7-8 and TRBJ1-2; D is unclear. The CDR3 has 12 amino acids. The V gene's germline CDR1 is SGHVS and CDR2 FQNEAQ. Deletions cut 4 bases from V and 6 bases from J, with 9 bases between. CDR3 residues: CASSYLQDGYTF. CDR3 sequence (DNA): TGTGCCAGCAGCTACCTTCAGGATGGCTACACCTTC. The variable domain in full, with the rest retrieved from reference TRBV7-8 and TRBJ1-2, is GAGVSQSPRYKVAKRGQDVALRCDPISGHVSLFWYQQALGQGPEFLTYFQNEAQLDKSGLPSDRFFAERPEGSVSTLKIQRTQQEDSAVYLCASSYLQDGYTFGSGTRLTVV.